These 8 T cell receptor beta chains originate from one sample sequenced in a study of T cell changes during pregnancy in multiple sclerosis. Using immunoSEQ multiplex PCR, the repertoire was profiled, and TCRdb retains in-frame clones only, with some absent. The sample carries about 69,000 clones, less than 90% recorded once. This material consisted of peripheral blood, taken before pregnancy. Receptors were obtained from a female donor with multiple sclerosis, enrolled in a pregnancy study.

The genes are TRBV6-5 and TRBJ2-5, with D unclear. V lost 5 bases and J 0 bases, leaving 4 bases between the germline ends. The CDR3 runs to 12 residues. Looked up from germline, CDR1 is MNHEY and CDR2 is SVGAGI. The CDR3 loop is CASSTYQETQYF. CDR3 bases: TGTGCCAGCAGTACTTACCAAGAGACCCAGTACTTC.

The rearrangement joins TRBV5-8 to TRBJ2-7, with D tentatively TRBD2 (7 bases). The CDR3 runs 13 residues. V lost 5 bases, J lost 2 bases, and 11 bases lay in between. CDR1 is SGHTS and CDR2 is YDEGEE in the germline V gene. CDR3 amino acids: CASRQGGAYEQYF. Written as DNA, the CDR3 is TGTGCCAGCAGACAGGGAGGGGCCTACGAGCAGTACTTC.

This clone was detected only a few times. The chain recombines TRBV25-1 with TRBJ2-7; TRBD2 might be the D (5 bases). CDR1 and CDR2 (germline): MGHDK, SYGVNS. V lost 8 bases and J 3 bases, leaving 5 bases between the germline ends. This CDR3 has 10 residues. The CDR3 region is CASEGYEQYF. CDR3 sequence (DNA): TGTGCCAGCGAGGGCTACGAGCAGTACTTC.

The CDR3 loop reads CASSELLRGRGYNEQFF. DNA of the CDR3: TGTGCCAGCAGTGAACTTCTCAGGGGCCGAGGGTACAATGAGCAGTTCTTC. The J gene is TRBJ2-1, the V gene TRBV6-1; TRBD1 is a possible D gene (6 bases). The germline V gene encodes CDR1 MNHNS and CDR2 SASEGT. CDR3 length: 17 amino acids. V shed 2 bases and J shed 4 bases, with 18 bases lying between them.

In DNA, the CDR3 is TGTGCTAGTGGTGGGGGGGGCTATCAGCCCCAGCATTTT. Translation: CASGGGGYQPQHF. The gene calls are TRBV12-5 and TRBJ1-5; weak D call: TRBD1 (6 bases). From germline, CDR1 is LGHNT and CDR2 FRNRAP. Trimming shortened V by 5 bases and J by 5 bases, and 10 bases separated the two germline ends. The CDR3 runs to 13 residues.

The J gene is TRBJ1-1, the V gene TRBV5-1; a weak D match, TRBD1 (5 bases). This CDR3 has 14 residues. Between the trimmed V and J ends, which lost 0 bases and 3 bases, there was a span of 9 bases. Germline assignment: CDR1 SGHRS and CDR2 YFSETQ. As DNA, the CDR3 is TGCGCCAGCAGCTTGGCCAGGGTGGACACTGAAGCTTTCTTT. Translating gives CASSLARVDTEAFF. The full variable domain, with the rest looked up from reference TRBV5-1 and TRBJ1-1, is KAGVTQTPRYLIKTRGQQVTLSCSPISGHRSVSWYQQTPGQGLQFLFEYFSETQRNKGNFPGRFSGRQFSNSRSEMNVSTLELGDSALYLCASSLARVDTEAFFGQGTRLTVV.

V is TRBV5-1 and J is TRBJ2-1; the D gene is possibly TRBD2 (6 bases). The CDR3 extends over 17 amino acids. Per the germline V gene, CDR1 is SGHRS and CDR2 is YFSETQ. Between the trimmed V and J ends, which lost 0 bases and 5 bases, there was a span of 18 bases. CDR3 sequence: CASSLEVAGLDNNEQFF. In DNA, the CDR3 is TGCGCCAGCAGCTTGGAGGTCGCGGGACTGGATAACAATGAGCAGTTCTTC.

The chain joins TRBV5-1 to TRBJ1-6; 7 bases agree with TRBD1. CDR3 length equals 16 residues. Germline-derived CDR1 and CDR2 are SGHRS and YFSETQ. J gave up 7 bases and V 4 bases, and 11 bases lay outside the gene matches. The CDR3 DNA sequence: TGCGCCAGCAGCGTTGAGGGGGCCAGTTCAAATTCACCCCTCCACTTT. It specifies CASSVEGASSNSPLHF.